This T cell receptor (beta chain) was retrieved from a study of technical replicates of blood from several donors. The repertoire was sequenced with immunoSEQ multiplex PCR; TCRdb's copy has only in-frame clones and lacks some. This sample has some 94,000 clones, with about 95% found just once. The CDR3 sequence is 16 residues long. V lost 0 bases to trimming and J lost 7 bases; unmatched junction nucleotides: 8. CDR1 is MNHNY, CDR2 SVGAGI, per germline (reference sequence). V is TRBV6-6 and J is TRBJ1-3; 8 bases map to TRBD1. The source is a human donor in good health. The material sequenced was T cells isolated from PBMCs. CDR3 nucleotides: TGTGCCAGCAGTTACTCGGGAGACAGGGGACTGAACACCATATATTTT. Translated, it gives CASSYSGDRGLNTIYF.